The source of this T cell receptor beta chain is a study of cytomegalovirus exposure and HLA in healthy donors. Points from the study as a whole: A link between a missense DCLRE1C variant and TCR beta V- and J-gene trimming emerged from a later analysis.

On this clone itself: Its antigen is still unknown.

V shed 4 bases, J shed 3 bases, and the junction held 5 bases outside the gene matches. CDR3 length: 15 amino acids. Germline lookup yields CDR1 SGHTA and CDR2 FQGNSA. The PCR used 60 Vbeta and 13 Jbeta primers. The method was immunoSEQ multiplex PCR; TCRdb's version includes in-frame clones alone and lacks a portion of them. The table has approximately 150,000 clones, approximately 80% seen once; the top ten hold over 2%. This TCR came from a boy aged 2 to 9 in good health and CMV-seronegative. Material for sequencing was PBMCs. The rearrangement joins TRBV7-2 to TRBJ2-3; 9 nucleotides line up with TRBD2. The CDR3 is CASSWPGLATDTQYF. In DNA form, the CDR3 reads TGTGCCAGCAGCTGGCCGGGACTAGCAACAGATACGCAGTATTTT. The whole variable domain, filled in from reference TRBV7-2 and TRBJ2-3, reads GAGVSQSPSNKVTEKGKDVELRCDPISGHTALYWYRQSLGQGLEFLIYFQGNSAPDKSGLPSDRFSAERTGGSVSTLTIQRTQQEDSAVYLCASSWPGLATDTQYFGPGTRLTVL.